This T cell receptor (beta chain) was captured by sequencing in a study of blood T cell repertoires in COVID-19. Study details: In each case, the material was cDNA or gDNA derived from T cells, B-cell-depleted T cells, or PBMCs.

The CDR3 contains 18 residues. V was clipped by 3 bases and J by 2 bases; unmatched bases: 13. The germline gives CDR1 MNHEY, CDR2 SVGEGT. Under the authors' procedure: Scientists estimated how many nucleated cells there were by amplifying reference gene primers. Profiling relied on immunoSEQ multiplex PCR, and the TCRdb table lists in-frame clones only, not all of them. V and J calls and clone size are those listed in that table; D and trimming were worked out from the DNA. The table has approximately 70,000 clones, over 70% seen once. Sequenced sample: peripheral blood. This TCR was sampled from a man aged 80 or over with active or convalescent COVID-19. The rearrangement links TRBV6-2 or TRBV6-3 to TRBJ2-5; 9 nucleotides line up with TRBD1. CDR3 DNA sequence: TGTGCCAGCAGTTATTTCTTCCGGGCCGACAGGGGGCAAGAGACCCAGTACTTC. Translating gives CASSYFFRADRGQETQYF.